What follows are 3 T cell receptor beta chains derived from one specimen sequenced in a study of blood T cell repertoires in COVID-19. Clones were sequenced by immunoSEQ multiplex PCR, and TCRdb holds only the in-frame ones, with some missing. The sample has more than 150,000 clones, about four fifths seen once; the top ten hold 10% to 15%. The sequenced sample consisted of peripheral blood. All receptors come from a woman of 80 years or more with COVID-19, enrolled during active disease.

The V call is TRBV6-5, the J call TRBJ2-7; 7 bases match TRBD2. The CDR3 sequence is 15 residues long. V was clipped by 5 bases and J by 3 bases; unmatched bases: 10. The germline CDR1 and CDR2 sequences are MNHEY and SVGAGI. The CDR3 loop reads CASSRTRQLHYEQYF. The CDR3 DNA follows: TGTGCCAGCAGTCGGACTAGACAACTCCACTACGAGCAGTACTTC.

This clone came up many times. This sequence joins TRBV7-9 and TRBJ2-1; TRBD2 matches at 14 bases. Germline V CDR1 and CDR2: SEHNR, FQNEAQ (reference sequence). V lost 5 bases and J lost 8; bases outside the gene matches: 8. The CDR3 has 16 amino acids. The chain's CDR3 is CASSPGTSGSGDEQFF. CDR3 DNA: TGTGCCAGCAGCCCCGGGACTAGCGGGAGTGGAGATGAGCAGTTCTTC. Full variable domain (outside the CDR3, taken from reference TRBV7-9 and TRBJ2-1): DTGVSQNPRHKITKRGQNVTFRCDPISEHNRLYWYRQTLGQGPEFLTYFQNEAQLEKSRLLSDRFSAERPKGSFSTLEIQRTEQGDSAMYLCASSPGTSGSGDEQFFGPGTRLTVL.

V is TRBV1 and J is TRBJ2-2; TRBD2 is the table's D call and was not checked against the DNA. TRBV1 is shown as a pseudogene. CDR3 length equals 16 residues. Here the CDR3 reads CTSSRGGEGDAGELFF. In DNA, the CDR3 is TGCACCAGCAGCCGCGGCGGGGAGGGTGACGCCGGGGAGCTGTTTTTT.